These T cell receptor beta chains were read from a single sample in a study of CD8+ T cells in alopecia areata. Only in-frame clones appear in the TCRdb table, and some are missing; sequencing was by immunoSEQ multiplex PCR. The data contain around 290,000 clones, roughly 60% of them singletons. The source was CD4+ T cells sorted from blood, collected at week 24, from a patient treated with tofacitinib. All receptors come from a human donor with alopecia areata. CDR3s include the opening cysteine and the closing phenylalanine or tryptophan. Fields, in order: J gene, clone size, V gene, D gene, CDR3 DNA, CDR3 protein. The D gene is left open where the match is weak. Size is stated for part of the rows, as once, few or many counts, or as a class when the clone is expanded.

J: TRBJ1-5; size: .; V: TRBV5-1; D: .; DNA: TGCGCCAGCAGCTTAGAGGGTGTGGGTCAGCCCCAGCATTTT; CDR3: CASSLEGVGQPQHF
J: TRBJ2-6; size: .; V: TRBV5-1; D: .; DNA: TGCGCCAGCAGCTCGGCCTCTGGGGCCAACGTCCTGACTTTC; CDR3: CASSSASGANVLTF
J: TRBJ2-5; size: once; V: TRBV30; D: TRBD1; DNA: TGTGCCTGGACTCGCACCGGACAGGGCAGGGCCCAGTACTTC; CDR3: CAWTRTGQGRAQYF
J: TRBJ2-2; size: .; V: TRBV5-4; D: .; DNA: TGTGCCAGCAGACAGCGTAGGGTACTACCATCGAACACCGGGGAGCTGTTTTTT; CDR3: CASRQRRVLPSNTGELFF
J: TRBJ2-1; size: .; V: TRBV7-9; D: TRBD1; DNA: TGTGCCAGCAGCCCAAGGACAGGGGAAAGTGAGCAGTTCTTC; CDR3: CASSPRTGESEQFF
J: TRBJ2-7; size: few; V: TRBV29-1; D: TRBD1; DNA: TGCAGCGTTTCCGGGACAGGGGATGACGAGCAGTACTTC; CDR3: CSVSGTGDDEQYF
J: TRBJ1-2; size: .; V: TRBV29-1; D: .; DNA: TGCAGCGTTGAAGATGGCGCAGGAAGGGGCTACACCTTC; CDR3: CSVEDGAGRGYTF
J: TRBJ2-2; size: .; V: TRBV6-5; D: .; DNA: TGTGCCAGCAGATACCAATATGGGGCAGGCACCGGGGAGCTGTTTTTT; CDR3: CASRYQYGAGTGELFF
J: TRBJ2-7; size: .; V: TRBV27; D: TRBD2; DNA: TGTGCCAGCGGAAGGGAGGGATTGGGGGTCTACGAGCAGTACTTC; CDR3: CASGREGLGVYEQYF
J: TRBJ2-5; size: .; V: TRBV28; D: .; DNA: TGTGCCAGCAAAAAGGGAGCCGGCAGGCAAGAGACCCAGTACTTC; CDR3: CASKKGAGRQETQYF
J: TRBJ2-7; size: .; V: TRBV15; D: .; DNA: TGTGCCACCAGCAGACGGGGTGGGGAGCAGTACTTC; CDR3: CATSRRGGEQYF
J: TRBJ1-6; size: .; V: TRBV28; D: .; DNA: TGTGCCAGCAGTTTGTCACAAGTCAGGGGATTTTCACCCCTCCACTTT; CDR3: CASSLSQVRGFSPLHF
J: TRBJ2-5; size: .; V: TRBV27; D: TRBD2; DNA: TGTGCCACCTCAAGCGGGGGAGAAGAGACCCAGTACTTC; CDR3: CATSSGGEETQYF
J: TRBJ2-1; size: few; V: TRBV11-3; D: .; DNA: TGTGCCAGCAGCTTAGTAGGGGGGCTTAACAATGAGCAGTTCTTC; CDR3: CASSLVGGLNNEQFF
J: TRBJ1-2; size: .; V: TRBV29-1; D: .; DNA: TGCAGCGTTGAGCCCAGGCTGATACCGTATGGCTACACCTTC; CDR3: CSVEPRLIPYGYTF
J: TRBJ1-1; size: .; V: TRBV30; D: .; DNA: TGTGCCTGGAGTGTACAGGGTTCTGAAGCTTTCTTT; CDR3: CAWSVQGSEAFF
J: TRBJ2-3; size: .; V: TRBV4-1; D: .; DNA: TGCGCCAGCAGCCAAGAAGCCCGCGGCCCCACAGATACGCAGTATTTT; CDR3: CASSQEARGPTDTQYF
J: TRBJ1-2; size: .; V: TRBV5-5; D: .; DNA: TGTGCCAGCAGCATGGAACTCAACTATGGCTACACCTTC; CDR3: CASSMELNYGYTF
J: TRBJ2-1; size: .; V: TRBV29-1; D: TRBD2; DNA: TGCAGCGTGGCGAAGCTAGCGGGGGACAATGAGCAGTTCTTC; CDR3: CSVAKLAGDNEQFF
J: TRBJ2-7; size: .; V: TRBV7-7; D: .; DNA: TGTGCTAGCAGCTCGGGCCCCGCGGGGGAGCAGTACTTC; CDR3: CASSSGPAGEQYF
J: TRBJ2-3; size: few; V: TRBV14; D: .; DNA: TGTGCCAGCAGCCAAGGGGCCGCAGATACGCAGTATTTT; CDR3: CASSQGAADTQYF
J: TRBJ1-6; size: few; V: TRBV18; D: TRBD1; DNA: TGTGCCAGCTCACAACGACAGGGCGATTCACCCCTCCACTTT; CDR3: CASSQRQGDSPLHF
J: TRBJ2-7; size: few; V: TRBV4-1; D: .; DNA: TGCGCCAGCAGCCAGGTATGGGACAACTCCTACGAGCAGTACTTC; CDR3: CASSQVWDNSYEQYF
J: TRBJ2-7; size: few; V: TRBV30; D: .; DNA: TGTGCCTGGAGTAAACTGCCCTACGAGCAGTACTTC; CDR3: CAWSKLPYEQYF
J: TRBJ1-2; size: .; V: TRBV4-3; D: TRBD1; DNA: TGCGCCAGCAGCCAAGAAAGGGACAGGGGAAATTACACCTTC; CDR3: CASSQERDRGNYTF
J: TRBJ2-4; size: .; V: TRBV18; D: .; DNA: TGTGCCAGCTCGACAGGAGCCTCCCAGGACATTCAGTACTTC; CDR3: CASSTGASQDIQYF
J: TRBJ2-1; size: .; V: TRBV7-2; D: TRBD2; DNA: TGTGCCAGCAGCTTACCCCAAACTGCGGGGGGCGTATCTAAAGAGCAGTTCTTC; CDR3: CASSLPQTAGGVSKEQFF
J: TRBJ2-5; size: few; V: TRBV5-1; D: .; DNA: TGCGCCAGCAGTTCGGGGATACAAGAGACCCAGTACTTC; CDR3: CASSSGIQETQYF
J: TRBJ1-2; size: .; V: TRBV6-5; D: .; DNA: TGTGCCAGCAGTTACTTCTCGTCAGGGGCTGGCTACACCTTC; CDR3: CASSYFSSGAGYTF
J: TRBJ2-6; size: few; V: TRBV7-2; D: .; DNA: TGTGCCAGCAGCTCTCCCTGGACAGCTCCCTCTGGGGCCAACGTCCTGACTTTC; CDR3: CASSSPWTAPSGANVLTF
J: TRBJ1-2; size: .; V: TRBV2; D: .; DNA: TGTGCCAGCAGTGATAACAGGGAATACTATGGCTACACCTTC; CDR3: CASSDNREYYGYTF
J: TRBJ2-3; size: once; V: TRBV4-1; D: TRBD1; DNA: TGCGCCAGCAGCCAAGTTGGGCCCCCAGGGGGAGATACGCAGTATTTT; CDR3: CASSQVGPPGGDTQYF
J: TRBJ2-1; size: .; V: TRBV29-1; D: TRBD1; DNA: TGCAGCGTGGACGACAGGGGAAAGCAGTTCTTC; CDR3: CSVDDRGKQFF
J: TRBJ2-7; size: .; V: TRBV10-3; D: .; DNA: TGTGCCACCACAACAGGGAGCTCCTACGAGCAGTACTTC; CDR3: CATTTGSSYEQYF
J: TRBJ2-5; size: .; V: TRBV6-6; D: TRBD2; DNA: TGTGCCAGCAGTATTAGCGGGGGCCAAGAGACCCAGTACTTC; CDR3: CASSISGGQETQYF
J: TRBJ2-4; size: .; V: TRBV7-2; D: TRBD1; DNA: TGTGCCAGCAGCTCCGACAGGGCAAGAATTCAGTACTTC; CDR3: CASSSDRARIQYF
J: TRBJ2-7; size: .; V: TRBV6-5; D: .; DNA: TGTGCCAGCACGAGGGGACCCTCCTACGAGCAGTACTTC; CDR3: CASTRGPSYEQYF
J: TRBJ1-6; size: .; V: TRBV9; D: .; DNA: TGTGCCAGCAGCGCCCAACAGGTCCCGCTTCTTAATTCACCCCTCCACTTT; CDR3: CASSAQQVPLLNSPLHF
J: TRBJ2-3; size: .; V: TRBV15; D: .; DNA: TGTGCCACCAGCAGAGAGGGTTCCACAGATACGCAGTATTTT; CDR3: CATSREGSTDTQYF
J: TRBJ2-3; size: .; V: TRBV4-1; D: TRBD2; DNA: TGCGCCAGCAGCCAAGCCCCTCAGGGCGGGGGAAGCACAGATACGCAGTATTTT; CDR3: CASSQAPQGGGSTDTQYF
J: TRBJ2-7; size: .; V: TRBV15; D: .; DNA: TGTGCCACCAGCAGAGTGACAGGCGACTACGAGCAGTACTTC; CDR3: CATSRVTGDYEQYF
J: TRBJ2-7; size: .; V: TRBV6-5; D: .; DNA: TGTGCCAGCAGAATCCCGGGGACCTACGAGCAGTACTTC; CDR3: CASRIPGTYEQYF
J: TRBJ1-1; size: .; V: TRBV11-2; D: .; DNA: TGTGCCAGCAGCCCGCACACTGAAGCTTTCTTT; CDR3: CASSPHTEAFF
J: TRBJ2-2; size: .; V: TRBV5-1; D: .; DNA: TGCGCCAGCAGCTTGGGGCGATCCGGGGAGCTGTTTTTT; CDR3: CASSLGRSGELFF
J: TRBJ2-3; size: few; V: TRBV2; D: TRBD2; DNA: TGTGCCAGCAGCAGGAGCGGGGCGAGCACAGATACGCAGTATTTT; CDR3: CASSRSGASTDTQYF
J: TRBJ2-5; size: .; V: TRBV5-4; D: .; DNA: TGTGCCAGCAGCCGTGGAAAGGGGACCGAGACCCAGTACTTC; CDR3: CASSRGKGTETQYF
J: TRBJ2-5; size: .; V: TRBV9; D: .; DNA: TGTGCCAGCAGCGTACCCCACCAAGAGACTCAGTACTTC; CDR3: CASSVPHQETQYF
J: TRBJ2-7; size: .; V: TRBV7-2; D: TRBD2; DNA: TGTGCCAGCAGCTTAGCAGCGGGGGGCCACGAGCAGTACTTC; CDR3: CASSLAAGGHEQYF
J: TRBJ2-2; size: .; V: TRBV7-2; D: TRBD2; DNA: TGTGCCAGCAGCGCGCCGGGACTAGCGGGCACCGGGGAGCTGTTTTTT; CDR3: CASSAPGLAGTGELFF
J: TRBJ2-7; size: .; V: TRBV30; D: TRBD1; DNA: TGTGCCTGGAGTTCCGGGACAGGGAGTAACGAGCAGTACTTC; CDR3: CAWSSGTGSNEQYF
J: TRBJ1-5; size: .; V: TRBV5-6; D: TRBD1; DNA: TGTGCCAGCAGCCGTACAGGGGGCAATCAGCCCCAGCATTTT; CDR3: CASSRTGGNQPQHF
J: TRBJ2-7; size: .; V: TRBV4-1; D: TRBD1; DNA: TGCGCCAGCAGCCAACCCCGACAGGGGTCCTACGAGCAGTACTTC; CDR3: CASSQPRQGSYEQYF